These T cell receptor beta chains were read from a single sample in a study of blood T cell repertoires in COVID-19. Sequencing used immunoSEQ multiplex PCR; TCRdb keeps in-frame clones, though not all of them. The profile shows some 78,000 clones, 84% of them singletons. The sample consisted of peripheral blood. The source is a man in his fifties with acute or convalescent COVID-19. The CDR3 runs from the conserved cysteine through the conserved F or W. The D gene is left open where the match is weak. Expanded clones get a size class; other rows say once, few or many, or leave the size out.

TRBJ2-7,TRBD1,.,TRBV5-1,TGCGCCAGCAGCAGTACCGGGACAGGGAACACCTACGAGCAGTACTTC,CASSSTGTGNTYEQYF
TRBJ1-1,.,.,TRBV24-1,TGTGCCACCAGTGGGGGAGGGGTGAACACTGAAGCTTTCTTT,CATSGGGVNTEAFF
TRBJ2-7,TRBD1,.,TRBV5-5,TGTGCCAGCAGCCTGGACAGGGACATCGAGCAGTACTTC,CASSLDRDIEQYF
TRBJ2-1,TRBD1,once,TRBV27,TGTGCCAGCAGTCTTGGGACAGGCCGATACAATGAGCAGTTCTTC,CASSLGTGRYNEQFF
TRBJ1-2,TRBD1,.,TRBV2,TGTGCCAGCAGTGAAAGGACAGGCGAACCTGGCTACACCTTC,CASSERTGEPGYTF
TRBJ2-1,.,.,TRBV9,TGTGCCAGCAGCGTAGGACAGGAAACCTACAATGAGCAGTTCTTC,CASSVGQETYNEQFF
TRBJ1-5,.,.,TRBV5-1,TGCGCCAGCAGCTTGGGGGGCGACCAGCCCCAGCATTTT,CASSLGGDQPQHF
TRBJ1-1,TRBD1,.,TRBV7-9,TGTGCCAGCAGCCAAGGGACAGGGTTCGTTGGGCGGACTGAAGCTTTCTTT,CASSQGTGFVGRTEAFF
TRBJ1-5,.,once,TRBV19,TGTGCCAGTAAACTCAGAGGTAGCAATCAGCCCCAGCATTTT,CASKLRGSNQPQHF
TRBJ2-1,.,.,TRBV6-5,TGTGCCAGCAGTTCAGGGTCCTACAATGAGCAGTTCTTC,CASSSGSYNEQFF
TRBJ2-7,TRBD2,.,TRBV6-2/TRBV6-3,TGTGCCAGCAGTTACGGGCAGCGGGAGGCCTACGAGCAGTACTTC,CASSYGQREAYEQYF
TRBJ2-7,.,.,TRBV6-5,TGTGCCAGCAGTTATGGGGACACCTACGAGCAGTACTTC,CASSYGDTYEQYF
TRBJ1-5,TRBD1,.,TRBV6-5,TGTGCCAGCAGGCAGGGGGGAAGCAATCAGCCCCAGCATTTT,CASRQGGSNQPQHF
TRBJ1-1,TRBD1,.,TRBV2,TGTGCCAGCACCGGACAGGGCAAAGGAGAAGCTTTCTTT,CASTGQGKGEAFF
TRBJ1-2,TRBD1,few,TRBV9,TGTGCCAGCAGGAATCGGGACAGCTATGGCTACACCTTC,CASRNRDSYGYTF
TRBJ1-4,.,.,TRBV6-5,TGTGCCAGCAGTTACTCGAGGGTTGGCGAAAAACTGTTTTTT,CASSYSRVGEKLFF
TRBJ1-2,.,.,TRBV7-6,TGTGCCAGCAGCTTAGCCGGGGTAGATAACTTC,CASSLAGVDNF
TRBJ1-4,.,.,TRBV25-1,TGTGCCAGCAGTGAATCTTGGAGGGTTGGAGAAAAACTGTTTTTT,CASSESWRVGEKLFF
TRBJ1-5,.,.,TRBV28,TGTGCCAGCAGTTTCGGGGGGAGCAATCAGCCCCAGCATTTT,CASSFGGSNQPQHF
TRBJ2-5,.,.,TRBV3-1/TRBV3-2,TGTGCCAGCAGCCAAGATGGGCAGAAAGAGACCCAGTACTTC,CASSQDGQKETQYF
TRBJ1-6,TRBD1,.,TRBV5-5,TGTGCCAGCAGCTTGGGACGACAGGGACTCGGTTCACCCCTCCACTTT,CASSLGRQGLGSPLHF
TRBJ1-3,.,.,TRBV6-2/TRBV6-3,TGTGCCAGCAGTTACCAGGGGACGACTGGAAACACCATATATTTT,CASSYQGTTGNTIYF